Detailed here is one T cell receptor (beta chain). Per the germline V gene, CDR1 is SNHLY and CDR2 is FYNNEI. This CDR3 contains 13 residues. V lost 5 bases and J lost 9, with 15 bases in between. Measured with immunoSEQ multiplex PCR; TCRdb has only the in-frame clones, and not every one. Here the sample spans some 48,000 clones, more than 65% being singletons. This specimen comes from a study of blood T cell repertoires in COVID-19. V is TRBV2 and J is TRBJ2-3; D is perhaps TRBD2 (6 bases). The TCR was taken from a human donor in a cohort sampled during active COVID-19. Sequenced: peripheral blood. CDR3 nucleotide sequence: TGTGCCAGCAGTCGAGTGGGGGGAGAGACGCAGTATTTT. Its translation: CASSRVGGETQYF.